The 18 T cell receptor beta chains below were found in one sample sequenced in a study of cytomegalovirus exposure and HLA in healthy donors. The PCR used 60 Vbeta and 13 Jbeta primers. TCRdb's table, derived via immunoSEQ multiplex PCR, lists solely in-frame clones and lacks some. The sample yields approximately 90,000 clones, roughly three quarters seen once. The specimen sequenced was PBMCs. These receptors were collected from a man in his thirties or forties in good health and CMV-seronegative.

The chain combines TRBV15 with TRBJ2-5; D is perhaps TRBD1 (6 bases). This CDR3 has 14 amino acids. V dropped 0 bases and J dropped 4 bases, with 9 bases sitting between them. Germline CDR1 LNHNV, CDR2 YYDKDF (reference sequence). This CDR3 is CATSRDRGIETQYF. CDR3 nucleotides: TGTGCCACCAGCAGAGACAGGGGAATAGAGACCCAGTACTTC. Based on the CDR3 plus reference TRBV15 and TRBJ2-5, the full variable domain is DAMVIQNPRYQVTQFGKPVTLSCSQTLNHNVMYWYQQKSSQAPKLLFHYYDKDFNNEADTPDNFQSRRPNTSFCFLDIRSPGLGDTAMYLCATSRDRGIETQYFGPGTRLLVL.

This clone was counted once. The DNA of the CDR3 is TGTGCCAGCAGTGACAGTCAGGGTAGCAATCAGCCCCAGCATTTT. Translating it yields CASSDSQGSNQPQHF. The V and J genes are TRBV2 and TRBJ1-5; D perhaps matches TRBD1 (5 bases). With 3 bases removed from V and 0 bases from J, the gap between germline ends came to 9 bases. Per the germline V gene, CDR1 is SNHLY and CDR2 is FYNNEI. This CDR3 is built from 15 residues.

The J gene is TRBJ2-1, the V gene TRBV7-2; perhaps TRBD1 as D (6 bases). Germline assignment: CDR1 SGHTA and CDR2 FQGNSA. V was trimmed by 1 base and J by 9 bases, leaving 13 bases between them. The CDR3 runs to 14 residues. CDR3 protein: CASSLGTALGEQFF. The CDR3, as DNA: TGTGCCAGCAGCTTAGGGACAGCCTTGGGTGAGCAGTTCTTC. Looking up the rest from reference TRBV7-2 and TRBJ2-1 gives the full variable domain: GAGVSQSPSNKVTEKGKDVELRCDPISGHTALYWYRQSLGQGLEFLIYFQGNSAPDKSGLPSDRFSAERTGGSVSTLTIQRTQQEDSAVYLCASSLGTALGEQFFGPGTRLTVL.

The chain couples TRBV5-1 to TRBJ1-2; possibly TRBD1 for D (6 bases). V was clipped by 5 bases and J by 0 bases, with 11 bases between them. The CDR3 totals 14 residues. CDR1 and CDR2 (germline): SGHRS, YFSETQ. The CDR3 DNA is TGCGCCAGCAGAGAAGGGGGATCTAACTATGGCTACACCTTC. Its protein product is CASREGGSNYGYTF.

The V and J genes are TRBV21-1 and TRBJ2-4; the tabulated D call, TRBD1, remains unverified against the DNA. TRBV21-1 counts as a pseudogene. There are 19 residues in the CDR3. This CDR3 is CASSKVTPHTGEAKNIQYF. CDR3 in DNA: TGTGCCAGCAGCAAAGTCACCCCCCACACAGGGGAAGCCAAAAACATTCAGTACTTC.

The CDR3 nucleotides read TGTGCCAGCAGCGCTAATCCCCGGGTGGAAAATGGCTACACCTTC. Translation: CASSANPRVENGYTF. The rearrangement uses TRBV9 and TRBJ1-2; D uncertain. The CDR3 runs 15 residues. From germline, CDR1 is SGDLS and CDR2 YYNGEE. V lost 3 bases, J lost 6 bases, and 18 bases lay in between.

This sequence joins TRBV30 and TRBJ1-6, with 8 bases lining up with TRBD1. J lost 7 bases, V lost 3 bases, and 8 bases had no gene match. Germline V gives CDR1 GTSNPN, CDR2 SVGIG (reference sequence). The length of the CDR3 is 15 residues. This chain's CDR3 is CAWRAGGGRNSPLHF. CDR3 coding DNA: TGTGCCTGGAGGGCAGGGGGCGGAAGGAATTCACCCCTCCACTTT.

CDR3 sequence reads: CASSYGQNTDTQYF. In DNA form, the CDR3 reads TGTGCCAGCAGTTACGGGCAGAACACAGATACGCAGTATTTT. V and J are TRBV6-6 and TRBJ2-3; D remains unclear. This CDR3 region has 14 residues. With 2 bases removed from V and 2 bases from J, the gap between germline ends came to 8 bases. Per the germline V gene, CDR1 is MNHNY and CDR2 is SVGAGI (reference sequence).

V usage is TRBV27 and J usage is TRBJ1-1; weak D call: TRBD1 (5 bases). V was cut by 3 bases and J by 3 bases, with 8 bases left in between. This CDR3 comprises 13 residues. Germline CDR1 is MNHEY and CDR2 is SMNVEV (reference sequence). The CDR3 protein is CASSFNRHTEAFF. In DNA form, the CDR3 reads TGTGCCAGCAGTTTCAACAGGCACACTGAAGCTTTCTTT.

With respect to this clone: A read error may account for a junction end that differs from germline. This CDR3 is CAISEPDRPKTF. CDR3 sequence (DNA): TGTGCCATCAGTGAGCCGGACAGGCCCAAGACGTTT. The chain couples TRBV10-3 to TRBJ1-1, with 7 bases fitting TRBD1. There are 12 residues in the CDR3. Per the germline V gene, CDR1 is ENHRY and CDR2 is SYGVKD.

The chain employs TRBV5-1 and TRBJ2-3, with D possibly matching TRBD1 (5 bases). The CDR3 is 15 residues long. The V gene's germline CDR1 is SGHRS and CDR2 YFSETQ. Trimming took off 0 bases at V and 4 bases at J, with 12 bases between the two ends. CDR3 bases: TGCGCCAGCAGCTTGGTTCAGGGAAGACCAGATACGCAGTATTTT. It specifies CASSLVQGRPDTQYF. The full variable domain, completed using reference TRBV5-1 and TRBJ2-3, is KAGVTQTPRYLIKTRGQQVTLSCSPISGHRSVSWYQQTPGQGLQFLFEYFSETQRNKGNFPGRFSGRQFSNSRSEMNVSTLELGDSALYLCASSLVQGRPDTQYFGPGTRLTVL.

The V and J genes are TRBV11-2 and TRBJ2-6, with 8 bases fitting TRBD2. The germline CDR1 and CDR2 sequences are SGHAT and FQNNGV. CDR3 size: 17 residues. The trim removed 1 base at V and 3 bases at J, leaving 5 bases unmatched. CDR3 protein: CASSLGGGGFGANVLTF. The CDR3 DNA reads TGTGCCAGCAGCTTAGGGGGCGGGGGGTTTGGGGCCAACGTCCTGACTTTC. Full variable domain (remainder filled in from reference TRBV11-2 and TRBJ2-6): EAGVAQSPRYKIIEKRQSVAFWCNPISGHATLYWYQQILGQGPKLLIQFQNNGVVDDSQLPKDRFSAERLKGVDSTLKIQPAKLEDSAVYLCASSLGGGGFGANVLTFGAGSRLTVL.

This rearrangement joins TRBV2 to TRBJ1-4, with a weak D call TRBD1 (5 bases). Germline V gene sequence: CDR1 SNHLY, CDR2 FYNNEI. Trimming removed 6 bases from V and 5 bases from J, with 19 bases in between. There are 16 residues in the CDR3. CDR3 bases: TGTGCCAGCAGCCCTGGGGCAAAACAACGCAATGAAAAACTGTTTTTT. Its translation is CASSPGAKQRNEKLFF. The full variable domain, with the rest looked up from reference TRBV2 and TRBJ1-4, is EPEVTQTPSHQVTQMGQEVILRCVPISNHLYFYWYRQILGQKVEFLVSFYNNEISEKSEIFDDQFSVERPDGSNFTLKIRSTKLEDSAMYFCASSPGAKQRNEKLFFGSGTQLSVL.

There are a few counts of this clone. DNA for the CDR3: TGTGCCAGTGCTAGGTCGAACACCGGGGAGCTGTTTTTT. This sequence encodes CASARSNTGELFF. V is TRBV19 and J is TRBJ2-2; no reliable D call. CDR3 length: 13 residues. Germline loops: CDR1 LNHDA, CDR2 SQIVND (reference sequence). Deletions cut 8 bases from V and 0 bases from J, with 7 bases between.

J is TRBJ2-7 and V is TRBV6-1, with 7 bases fitting TRBD1. With V trimmed by 4 bases and J by 4 bases, 10 bases remained unmatched. The germline V gene has CDR1 MNHNS and CDR2 SASEGT. The CDR3 covers 15 residues. The CDR3 DNA reads as TGTGCCAGCAGTGCGGGACAGATGGGATTATACGAGCAGTACTTC. Its protein is CASSAGQMGLYEQYF.

The chain joins TRBV9 to TRBJ2-7; the match to TRBD2 covers 8 bases. V was pared by 0 bases and J by 1 base, with 9 bases of the junction left unmatched. The length of the CDR3 is 17 residues. Germline lookup yields CDR1 SGDLS and CDR2 YYNGEE. In DNA form, the CDR3 reads TGTGCCAGCAGCGTAGACGGAGGTAGCGGGGCATCCTACGAGCAGTACTTC. Translated: CASSVDGGSGASYEQYF.

For this clone: Other DNA sequences within the sample encode an identical CDR3. The rearrangement links TRBV5-1 to TRBJ2-3; the D is unclear. V was clipped by 1 base and J by 2 bases, with 8 bases between them. This CDR3 contains 14 residues. The germline V gene has CDR1 SGHRS and CDR2 YFSETQ. The CDR3 loop is CASSLLSNTDTQYF. The CDR3 region has the DNA TGCGCCAGCAGCTTGCTTAGCAACACAGATACGCAGTATTTT. The variable domain in full, with the rest retrieved from reference TRBV5-1 and TRBJ2-3, is KAGVTQTPRYLIKTRGQQVTLSCSPISGHRSVSWYQQTPGQGLQFLFEYFSETQRNKGNFPGRFSGRQFSNSRSEMNVSTLELGDSALYLCASSLLSNTDTQYFGPGTRLTVL.

In its sample, this clone was seen once. The V call is TRBV12-5, the J call TRBJ1-4; the match to TRBD1 covers 7 bases. V dropped 3 bases and J dropped 8; count of bases not matched to a gene: 12. CDR1 and CDR2 (germline): LGHNT, FRNRAP. This CDR3 contains 16 residues. In DNA, the CDR3 is TGTGCTAGTGGTTTAAAAAGGGGCAGGGGGACAGAAAAACTGTTTTTT. Its translation is CASGLKRGRGTEKLFF.